This T cell receptor (beta chain) was obtained from a study of blood T cells in healthy people across ages. The V and J ends lost 0 bases and 2 bases, in that order; junction bases with no gene match: 4. The CDR3 contains 15 residues. Germline loops: CDR1 DFQATT, CDR2 SNEGSKA (reference sequence). For the second PCR, which ran for 7 to 11 cycles, a sample-barcoded 5' primer and a J-beta primer mix were used. Via MiXCR, TCRdb re-called the 5' RACE reads, giving one row per CDR3 protein. This sample has roughly 1.6 million distinct CDR3 sequences; roughly 30% occur once, and the top ten carry around 10%.

Sequenced sample: blood. This chain joins TRBV20-1 and TRBJ2-7, with 10 bases identical to TRBD1. The clonotype comes from a woman aged 25 to 39 in good health. In DNA form, the CDR3 reads TGCAGTGCTAGAGAGCTCGGGACAGGGGCCTACGAGCAGTACTTC. Translation: CSARELGTGAYEQYF.